One and the same sample provided the 23 T cell receptor beta chains below, sequenced in a study of tumor and adjacent non-tumor tissue in lung cancer. TCRbeta libraries were built with three rounds of nested PCR, modified from ARM-PCR. TCRdb redid the calling of the multiplex PCR reads with MiXCR, one entry per CDR3 protein. The sample contains some 99,000 distinct CDR3 sequences, more than 60% of which appear only once. RNA was extracted from bulk tissue without any cell sorting. Source material: lung tumor tissue. These receptors were taken from a woman between 55 and 75 years old with non-small cell lung cancer.

A remark on this clonotype: The CDR3 does not end in the conserved phenylalanine or tryptophan, so this is likely a read error. J is TRBJ2-4 and V is TRBV4-3, with 9 bases identical to TRBD1. The CDR3 is 15 residues long. Germline trimming cut 4 bases from V and 8 bases from J; bases unmatched to any gene: 9. The germline CDR1 and CDR2 sequences are LGHNA and YSLEER. CDR3 amino acids: CASSLGQGSIDIQYV. The CDR3 DNA reads TGCGCCAGCAGCCTGGGACAGGGAAGCATCGACATTCAGTACGTC.

On this clonotype itself: The junction shows a germline mismatch at one end, possibly a read error. V gene TRBV24-1 combines with J gene TRBJ2-6; TRBD1 is a possible D gene (5 bases). This CDR3 has 15 residues. Germline CDR1 KGHDR, CDR2 SFDVKD. In DNA, the CDR3 is TGTGCCACCAGTGATCCCAGGGCTGGGACCAACGTCCTGACTTTC. This translates into CATSDPRAGTNVLTF.

The chain employs TRBV11-2 and TRBJ2-7, with 8 positions matching TRBD2. Germline lookup yields CDR1 SGHAT and CDR2 FQNNGV. J was trimmed by 2 bases and V by 8 bases; bases with no gene match: 14. The CDR3 contains 16 residues. Here the CDR3 reads CASRLRYAGGPYEQYF. CDR3 nucleotide sequence: TGTGCCAGCCGGTTACGATACGCGGGGGGCCCCTACGAGCAGTACTTC.

The genes are TRBV29-1 and TRBJ1-5, with a weak D call TRBD1 (6 bases). There are 17 residues in the CDR3. Germline-derived CDR1 and CDR2 are SQVTM and ANQGSEA. Trimming took off 1 base at V and 7 bases at J, with 23 bases between the two ends. CDR3 DNA: TGCAGCGTTGAAGCCAGAACCCGGGACATAAGTCACCAGCCCCAGCATTTT. This sequence encodes CSVEARTRDISHQPQHF.

This rearrangement joins TRBV20-1 to TRBJ1-4; D possibly corresponds to TRBD1 (5 bases). Trimming stripped 6 bases from V and 7 bases from J, with 12 bases between. This CDR3 contains 12 residues. In germline, CDR1 is DFQATT, CDR2 SNEGSKA (reference sequence). CDR3 loop: CSAQGVSEKLFF. The CDR3, as DNA: TGCAGTGCCCAGGGTGTTAGTGAAAAACTGTTTTTT.

Concerning this clonotype itself: As the CDR3 is not closed by the conserved phenylalanine or tryptophan, this likely results from a read error. V and J are TRBV7-2 and TRBJ2-5; D is possibly TRBD2 (6 bases). The CDR3 is made up of 14 amino acids. Germline CDR1 SGHTA, CDR2 FQGNSA. The V end lost 1 base, the J end lost 4 bases, and 10 bases lay between the germline ends. This CDR3 is CASSLGGGVETQYS. CDR3 DNA: TGTGCCAGCAGCTTAGGGGGCGGGGTAGAGACCCAGTACTCC.

About this clonotype: A much larger clone differs from this one at a single base, so this may be a read error. The CDR3 end shows no conserved phenylalanine or tryptophan, and so a read error is likely. The V gene is TRBV6-1, the J gene TRBJ2-1; the match to TRBD2 covers 9 bases. Trimming cost V 9 bases and J 5 bases; bases outside gene matches: 5. Germline assignment: CDR1 MNHNS and CDR2 SASEGT. The CDR3 length is 13 residues. CDR3 DNA sequence: TGTGCCAGTACGGGACTAGCACACAATGAGCAGTTCTAC. This translates into CASTGLAHNEQFY.

As to this clonotype: The CDR3 does not close with the conserved phenylalanine or tryptophan, likely indicating a read error. The rearrangement joins TRBV11-3 to TRBJ2-5; TRBD2 matches at 7 bases. CDR1 and CDR2 from the germline V gene are SGHNT and YENEEA. The CDR3 runs to 15 residues. Here the CDR3 DNA reads TGTGCCAGCAGCTTAGGGACCGCAAGCGGGGAGATCCAGTACTCC. This encodes CASSLGTASGEIQYS.

Regarding this clonotype: At one end the junction does not follow the germline gene, possibly because of a read error. V usage is TRBV29-1 and J usage is TRBJ2-7; 10 nucleotides match TRBD1. The CDR3 extends over 15 amino acids. CDR1 is SQVTM and CDR2 is ANQGSEA in the germline V gene. DNA of the CDR3: TGCAACGCTGAACTCCGACAGGGGGCTTCCTACGAGCAATACTTC. Protein sequence: CNAELRQGASYEQYF.

This clonotype was detected a few times. A much more abundant neighbour one base away suggests this may be a read error. No conserved phenylalanine or tryptophan ends this CDR3, so it is likely a read error. The genes are TRBV20-1 and TRBJ1-2, with 8 bases lining up with TRBD1. Germline values: CDR1 DFQATT, CDR2 SNEGSKA (reference sequence). The J segment lost 5 bases and the V segment lost 3 bases, leaving 11 bases of the junction unmatched. CDR3 length: 15 amino acids. CDR3 coding DNA: TGCAGTGCTAGCCCAACTGTCACAGGGGGTTATGGCTACACCTTA. Translating it yields CSASPTVTGGYGYTL.

Concerning this clonotype itself: At one boundary the junction diverges from the germline segment, which might be a read error. The chain links TRBV5-1 to TRBJ1-1; no clear D. The CDR3 length is 13 residues. The germline CDR1 and CDR2 sequences are SGHRS and YFSETQ. The CDR3 spells CASSHTSNTETFF. The CDR3 region has the DNA TGCGCCAGCAGCCATACGTCGAACACTGAAACTTTCTTT.

Comment on this clonotype: A read error may be the cause here, since a much bigger clone is one base away. The genes are TRBV6-2 or TRBV6-3 and TRBJ1-1; TRBD1 matches at 7 bases. There are 16 residues in the CDR3. Per the germline V gene, CDR1 is MNHEY and CDR2 is SVGEGT. Germline trimming cut 7 bases from V and 1 base from J; bases unmatched to any gene: 12. CDR3 residues: CASNYGNRGANTEAFF. CDR3 nucleotides: TGTGCCAGCAACTACGGCAACAGGGGCGCGAACACTGAAGCTTTCTTT.

On this clonotype itself: This may stem from a read error, because a much larger clone lies one nucleotide away. V usage is TRBV7-8 and J usage is TRBJ1-2, with 8 bases aligning to TRBD1. Germline V gene data show CDR1 as SGHVS and CDR2 as FQNEAQ. The CDR3 extends over 15 amino acids. V lost 10 bases to trimming and J lost 4 bases; unmatched junction nucleotides: 14. The CDR3 DNA follows: TGTGCCATCACCCTAGGGACAGGAGAAATCTATGGCTACACCTTC. It translates to CAITLGTGEIYGYTF. Based on the CDR3 plus reference TRBV7-8 and TRBJ1-2, the full variable domain is GAGVSQSPRYKVAKRGQDVALRCDPISGHVSLFWYQQALGQGPEFLTYFQNEAQLDKSGLPSDRFFAERPEGSVSTLKIQRTQQEDSAVYLCAITLGTGEIYGYTFGSGTRLTVV.

This clonotype was counted a single time. This may be a read error: a much more frequent sequence differs by one nucleotide. This sequence joins TRBV4-1 and TRBJ2-5; D is possibly TRBD1 or TRBD2 (5 bases each). The CDR3 has 15 amino acids. Germline V gives CDR1 MGHRA, CDR2 YSYEKL. CDR3 loop: CACSQGMGVQETQYF. Written as DNA, the CDR3 is TGCGCCTGCAGCCAAGGGATGGGGGTCCAAGAGACCCAGTACTTC.

Comments on this clonotype: This may come from a read error, since a much larger clone is one base off. The chain is built from TRBV29-1 and TRBJ2-3, with D possibly called TRBD1 or TRBD2 (5 bases each). The CDR3 loop spans 14 amino acids. Germline V gene sequence: CDR1 SQVTM, CDR2 ANQGSEA. The CDR3 DNA sequence: TGCAGCGTTGACCCAGGGAGAAGCACAGATATGCAGTATTTT. It codes for CSVDPGRSTDMQYF.

Remarks on this clonotype: Compared with germline, one end of the junction differs, possibly owing to a read error. The rearrangement uses TRBV11-2 and TRBJ2-2; TRBD2 is a possible D gene (5 bases). The V gene's germline CDR1 is SGHAT and CDR2 FQNNGV. CDR3 length: 16 residues. This CDR3 reads CASSLVLAAHAGELFF. CDR3 sequence (DNA): TGTGCGAGCAGCTTAGTATTGGCGGCGCACGCCGGGGAGTTGTTTTTT.

The chain has TRBV6-1 and TRBJ2-7, with 9 nucleotides matching TRBD2. Trimming took 0 bases from V and 6 from J; bases not matched to a gene: 6. Germline CDR1 is MNHNS and CDR2 is SASEGT. The CDR3 has 15 amino acids. The DNA for the CDR3 is TGTGCCAGCAGTGAAGCGCTTGGGACTAGCTTCGAGCAGTACTTC. Residues: CASSEALGTSFEQYF.

As for this clonotype: The junction departs from germline at one end; a sequencing error may be responsible. The chain is built from TRBV7-9 and TRBJ1-1, with 7 bases matching TRBD1. The CDR3 sequence is 14 residues long. Looked up from germline, CDR1 is SEHNR and CDR2 is FQNEAQ (reference sequence). The CDR3 loop is CASSLLQGNTEVFF. For the CDR3, the DNA is TGTGCCAGCAGCCTACTACAGGGGAACACTGAAGTTTTCTTT.

Regarding this clonotype: A much larger clone differs from this one at a single base, so this may be a read error. V usage is TRBV12-3 or TRBV12-4 and J usage is TRBJ1-1; D remains ambiguous. The CDR3 is made up of 13 amino acids. V dropped 3 bases and J dropped 1 base, with 6 bases sitting between them. This CDR3 is CASSFKTNTEAFF. CDR3 nucleotide sequence: TGTGCCAGCAGTTTTAAAACGAACACTGAAGCTTTCTTT.

This clonotype was seen once. In this CDR3 the conserved last residue, phenylalanine or tryptophan, is missing, so a read error is likely. The CDR3 DNA sequence: TGCGCCAGCAGTTTGAGGACTAGCGGTTACAATGAGCAGTTCTCC. Protein sequence: CASSLRTSGYNEQFS. This chain uses TRBV5-1 with TRBJ2-1, with TRBD2 matching over 10 bases. Germline-derived CDR1 and CDR2 are SGHRS and YFSETQ. Germline trimming cut 5 bases from V and 4 bases from J; bases unmatched to any gene: 6. CDR3 length: 15 amino acids.

Of note for this clonotype: Mismatch with germline at one junction end may stem from a read error. The chain combines TRBV20-1 with TRBJ2-3; a weak D match, TRBD1 (6 bases). The CDR3 consists of 13 residues. Looked up from germline, CDR1 is DFQATT and CDR2 is SNEGSKA (reference sequence). CDR3 in DNA: TGCAGTATCCAAAGGGGACGGACAGATACGCATTATTTT. Amino acid sequence: CSIQRGRTDTHYF.

A note on this clonotype: In this CDR3 the conserved last residue, phenylalanine or tryptophan, is missing, so a read error is likely. The chain is built from TRBV4-3 and TRBJ1-1; TRBD1 agrees at 8 bases. Germline CDR1 reads LGHNA; CDR2 reads YSLEER. The CDR3 covers 16 residues. The chain's CDR3 is CASSPRRTGYDIEAFV. DNA for the CDR3: TGCGCAAGCAGCCCACGAAGGACAGGGTATGACATTGAAGCTTTCGTT.

Note on this clonotype: This could be a read error, since a much larger clone is one nucleotide away. The V call is TRBV20-1, the J call TRBJ1-2, with D possibly TRBD1 on 5 matching bases. The CDR3 runs to 16 residues. The V end was cut by 0 bases, the J end by 4 bases, with 18 bases between. The germline V gene encodes CDR1 DFQATT and CDR2 SNEGSKA (reference sequence). The CDR3 sequence is CSARESDGGRGYGYTF. The CDR3 bases are TGCAGTGCTAGAGAATCTGACGGGGGAAGAGGCTATGGCTACACCTTC.